Shown below are 4 T cell receptor beta chains from a single sample sequenced in a study of blood T cell repertoires in COVID-19. Generated by immunoSEQ multiplex PCR, the TCRdb table keeps only in-frame clones and is missing some. The table lists some 55,000 clones, 75% to 90% of them singletons. Sequences were obtained from peripheral blood. These receptors originate from an older woman with acute or convalescent COVID-19.

The chain links TRBV20-1 to TRBJ1-6; maybe TRBD1 (5 bases). This CDR3 comprises 17 residues. Germline CDR1 reads DFQATT; CDR2 reads SNEGSKA (reference sequence). V shed 3 bases and J shed 6 bases, with 21 bases lying between them. DNA of the CDR3: TGCAGTGCTAGTCTATTTACAGGCGACGGGTCTAATTCACCCCTCCACTTT. This sequence encodes CSASLFTGDGSNSPLHF.

The V call is TRBV5-6, the J call TRBJ1-2; TRBD1 matches at 9 bases. With V trimmed by 3 bases and J by 3 bases, 3 bases remained unmatched. This CDR3 comprises 14 residues. Germline CDR1 reads SGHDT; CDR2 reads YYEEEE. CDR3 sequence: CASSSTGGDYGYTF. Here the CDR3 DNA reads TGTGCCAGCAGCTCCACAGGGGGCGACTATGGCTACACCTTC.

The chain has TRBV9 and TRBJ1-2; D may be TRBD1 (5 bases). The V end lost 4 bases, the J end lost 0 bases, and 10 bases lay between the germline ends. Germline V gene sequence: CDR1 SGDLS, CDR2 YYNGEE. CDR3 length: 14 residues. Here the CDR3 reads CASSPGGSNYGYTF. CDR3 DNA: TGTGCCAGCAGCCCCGGGGGTTCTAACTATGGCTACACCTTC.

The chain combines TRBV7-9 with TRBJ2-7; a possible D gene is TRBD1 (6 bases). The germline V and J ends were trimmed by 5 bases and 2 bases, with 13 bases remaining between them. The length of the CDR3 is 14 residues. Germline CDR1 reads SEHNR; CDR2 reads FQNEAQ (reference sequence). The CDR3 nucleotides are TGTGCCAGCAGCGCAACAGGGCATGCCTACGAGCAGTACTTC. This codes for CASSATGHAYEQYF.